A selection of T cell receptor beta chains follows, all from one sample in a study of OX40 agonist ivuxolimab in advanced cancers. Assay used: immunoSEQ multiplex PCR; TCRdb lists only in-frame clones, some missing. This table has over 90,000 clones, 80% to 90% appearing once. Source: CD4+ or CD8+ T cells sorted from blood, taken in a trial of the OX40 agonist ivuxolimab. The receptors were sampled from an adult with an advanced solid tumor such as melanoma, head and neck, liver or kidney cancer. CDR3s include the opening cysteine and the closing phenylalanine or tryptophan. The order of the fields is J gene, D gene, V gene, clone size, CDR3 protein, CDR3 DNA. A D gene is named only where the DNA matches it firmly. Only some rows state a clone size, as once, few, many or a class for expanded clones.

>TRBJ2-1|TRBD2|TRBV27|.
CASSSLAGAYNEQFF
TGTGCCAGCAGTTCACTAGCGGGGGCCTACAATGAGCAGTTCTTC
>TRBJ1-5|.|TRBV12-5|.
CASGSQSKDDRYSNQPQHF
TGTGCTAGTGGTTCCCAATCAAAGGACGACAGGTATAGCAATCAGCCCCAGCATTTT
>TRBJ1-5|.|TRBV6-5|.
CASSYGPSNQPQHF
TGTGCCAGCAGTTACGGGCCCTCCAATCAGCCCCAGCATTTT
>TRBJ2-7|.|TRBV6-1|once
CASSEPPRDEQYF
TGTGCCAGCAGTGAACCTCCCCGAGACGAGCAGTACTTC
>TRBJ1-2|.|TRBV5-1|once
CASSGTGAARGYTF
TGCGCCAGCAGCGGGACGGGAGCCGCGCGAGGCTACACCTTC
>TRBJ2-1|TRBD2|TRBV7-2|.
CASSFFSGTTYNEQFF
TGTGCCAGCAGCTTCTTTAGCGGGACAACCTACAATGAGCAGTTCTTC
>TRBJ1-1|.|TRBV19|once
CASSIQVGTEAFF
TGTGCCAGTAGTATTCAGGTGGGGACTGAAGCTTTCTTT
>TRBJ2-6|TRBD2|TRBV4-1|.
CASSQGRGGGPGANVLTF
TGCGCCAGCAGCCAAGGTAGGGGCGGGGGGCCTGGGGCCAACGTCCTGACTTTC
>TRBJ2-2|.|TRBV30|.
CAWSGNRGGGTGELFF
TGTGCCTGGAGTGGAAATCGAGGAGGGGGGACCGGGGAGCTGTTTTTT
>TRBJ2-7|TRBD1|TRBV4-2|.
CASSLADRELTYEQYF
TGTGCCAGCAGCTTGGCCGACAGGGAGCTAACCTACGAGCAGTACTTC
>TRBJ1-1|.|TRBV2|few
CASSDGSGNTEAFF
TGTGCCAGCAGTGATGGTTCAGGGAACACTGAAGCTTTCTTT
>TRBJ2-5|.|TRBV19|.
CASSPRERLGTQYF
TGTGCCAGTAGCCCAAGGGAGCGTTTGGGGACCCAGTACTTC
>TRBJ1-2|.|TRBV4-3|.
CASSQEPGSLYGYTF
TGCGCCAGCAGCCAAGAGCCAGGCTCTCTCTATGGCTACACCTTC
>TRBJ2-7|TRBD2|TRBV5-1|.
CASTPRAGTPYEQYF
TGCGCCAGCACCCCCAGAGCGGGGACCCCCTACGAGCAGTACTTC
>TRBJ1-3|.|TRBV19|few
CASEPNSGNTIYF
TGTGCCAGTGAACCTAACTCTGGAAACACCATATATTTT
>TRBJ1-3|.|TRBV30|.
CAWSVLNTIYF
TGTGCCTGGAGTGTACTAAACACCATATATTTT
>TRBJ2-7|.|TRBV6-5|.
CASSYSRWPYEQYF
TGTGCCAGCAGTTACTCGCGGTGGCCCTACGAGCAGTACTTC
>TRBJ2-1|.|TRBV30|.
CAWRGASAEQFF
TGTGCCTGGCGGGGGGCCTCGGCTGAGCAGTTCTTC
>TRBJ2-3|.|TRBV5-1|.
CASSLGTGTDTQYF
TGCGCCAGCAGCTTGGGTACCGGGACAGATACGCAGTATTTT
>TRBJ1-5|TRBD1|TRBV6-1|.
CASSEGDRVSNQPQHF
TGTGCCAGCAGTGAAGGTGACAGGGTTAGCAATCAGCCCCAGCATTTT
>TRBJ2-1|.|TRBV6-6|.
CASRREGNEQFF
TGTGCCAGCAGGCGCGAGGGCAATGAGCAGTTCTTC
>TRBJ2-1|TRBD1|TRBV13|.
CASSFSGTGGKDEQFF
TGTGCCAGCAGCTTTTCCGGGACAGGGGGCAAGGATGAGCAGTTCTTC
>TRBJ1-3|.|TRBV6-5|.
CASSYGNTIYF
TGTGCCAGCAGTTATGGAAACACCATATATTTT
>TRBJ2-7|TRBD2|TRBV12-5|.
CASGFGTSGVEQYF
TGTGCTAGTGGTTTCGGGACTAGCGGGGTCGAGCAGTACTTC
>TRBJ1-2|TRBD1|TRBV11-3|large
CASSSGGPYYGYTF
TGTGCCAGCAGTTCAGGGGGACCCTATTATGGCTACACCTTC
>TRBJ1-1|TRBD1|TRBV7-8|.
CASTLGGQAVGTEAFF
TGTGCCAGCACACTCGGGGGACAGGCCGTGGGCACTGAAGCTTTCTTT
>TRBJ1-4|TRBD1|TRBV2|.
CASSYLSRDRGGGMEKLFF
TGTGCCAGCAGTTACTTGTCCCGGGACAGGGGAGGAGGAATGGAAAAACTGTTTTTT
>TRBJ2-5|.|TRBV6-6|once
CASRRKGVEETQYF
TGTGCCAGCAGGAGGAAGGGGGTGGAAGAGACCCAGTACTTC
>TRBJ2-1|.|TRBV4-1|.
CASSQDLPGEGNNEQFF
TGCGCCAGCAGCCAAGATCTGCCAGGGGAAGGGAACAATGAGCAGTTCTTC
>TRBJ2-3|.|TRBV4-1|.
CASSQLAATDTQYF
TGCGCCAGCAGCCAACTGGCTGCCACAGATACGCAGTATTTT
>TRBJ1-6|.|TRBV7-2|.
CASSLLNYNSPLHF
TGTGCCAGCAGCTTACTCAATTATAATTCACCCCTCCACTTT
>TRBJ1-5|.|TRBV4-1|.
CASSPQGILRQPQHF
TGCGCCAGCAGCCCACAGGGCATCCTACGGCAGCCCCAGCATTTT
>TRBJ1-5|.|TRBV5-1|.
CASSLAGGNQPQHF
TGCGCCAGCAGCTTGGCTGGTGGCAATCAGCCCCAGCATTTT
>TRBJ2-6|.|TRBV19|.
CASRHVSGANVLTF
TGTGCCAGTAGGCACGTGTCTGGGGCCAACGTCCTGACTTTC
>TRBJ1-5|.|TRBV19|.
CASTSNRAPSNQPQHF
TGTGCCAGTACTTCGAACCGGGCGCCTAGCAATCAGCCCCAGCATTTT
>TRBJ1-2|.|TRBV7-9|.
CASSAEGRTRGYTF
TGTGCCAGCAGTGCCGAGGGACGAACGAGGGGCTACACCTTC
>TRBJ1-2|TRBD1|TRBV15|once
CATSREDRGMSGYTF
TGTGCCACCAGCAGAGAGGACAGGGGAATGAGTGGCTACACCTTC
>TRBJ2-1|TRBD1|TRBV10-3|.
CAIAGQGLNEQFF
TGTGCCATCGCGGGACAGGGTCTCAATGAGCAGTTCTTC
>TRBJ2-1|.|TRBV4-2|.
CASSQGGGLNSYNEQFF
TGTGCCAGCAGCCAAGGAGGGGGACTGAATTCCTACAATGAGCAGTTCTTC
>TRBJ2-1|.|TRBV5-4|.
CASSLGSGAYNEQFF
TGTGCCAGCAGCTTAGGCTCGGGGGCTTACAATGAGCAGTTCTTC
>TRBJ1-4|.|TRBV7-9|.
CASSLTGNGANEKLFF
TGTGCCAGCAGCTTAACAGGGAATGGCGCTAATGAAAAACTGTTTTTT
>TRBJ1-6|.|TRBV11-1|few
CASSLGGSPLHF
TGTGCCAGCAGCTTAGGGGGTTCACCCCTCCACTTT
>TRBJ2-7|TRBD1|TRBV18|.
CASSPGQGNEQYF
TGTGCCAGCTCACCGGGACAGGGAAACGAGCAGTACTTC
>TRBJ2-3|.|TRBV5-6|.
CASSLVGPDTQYF
TGTGCCAGCAGCTTGGTAGGGCCAGATACGCAGTATTTT
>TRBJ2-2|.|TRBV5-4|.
CASSFSWGNTGELFF
TGTGCCAGCAGCTTTTCGTGGGGCAACACCGGGGAGCTGTTTTTT
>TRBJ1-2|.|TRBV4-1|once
CASSRGTNYGYTF
TGCGCCAGCAGCCGGGGAACTAACTATGGCTACACCTTC
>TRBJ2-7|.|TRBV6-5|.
CASSYQGSAAPEQYF
TGTGCCAGCAGTTACCAAGGGTCAGCAGCACCTGAGCAGTACTTC
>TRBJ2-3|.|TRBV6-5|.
CASSYQVSSTDTQYF
TGTGCCAGCAGTTACCAGGTTTCTAGCACAGATACGCAGTATTTT
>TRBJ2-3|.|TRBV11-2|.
CASSTRNTDTQYF
TGTGCCAGCAGCACCCGTAACACAGATACGCAGTATTTT
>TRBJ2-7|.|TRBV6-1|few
CASREGGFYEQYF
TGTGCCAGCAGGGAGGGAGGCTTCTACGAGCAGTACTTC
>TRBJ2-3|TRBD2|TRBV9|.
CASSVTSSGMLSTDTQYF
TGTGCCAGCAGCGTAACGTCTAGCGGGATGTTGAGCACAGATACGCAGTATTTT
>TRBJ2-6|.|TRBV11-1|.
CASSWSGANVLTF
TGTGCCAGCAGCTGGTCTGGGGCCAACGTCCTGACTTTC
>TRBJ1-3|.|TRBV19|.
CASTPLPGSDTIYF
TGTGCCAGTACCCCGCTCCCAGGCTCGGACACCATATATTTT
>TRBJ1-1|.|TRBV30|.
CAWSSLRHRVTNTEAFF
TGTGCCTGGAGTTCCCTCCGGCACAGGGTCACGAACACTGAAGCTTTCTTT
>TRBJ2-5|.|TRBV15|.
CATSRATGTQETQYF
TGTGCCACCAGCAGGGCCACGGGGACACAAGAGACCCAGTACTTC